This T cell receptor beta chain was identified in a study of blood T cells in healthy people across ages. Study details: Template switching captured about one barcoded beta molecule per two T cells. Study results and caveats: Strong correlation was found linking TCR beta diversity to naive T cell percentage.

The CDR3 extends over 12 amino acids. Comment on this clonotype: Its antigen is unknown. One end of the junction is discordant with germline, which a read error may explain.

It was with a sample-barcoded 5' primer and a J-beta primer mix that a second PCR of about 6 to 12 cycles was run. TCRdb analysed the 5' RACE reads with MiXCR anew, one entry per CDR3 protein. The sample lists about 720,000 distinct CDR3 sequences; roughly 20% were seen once. Total RNA was extracted at no less than 5 micrograms per sample. This receptor was taken from a man in his sixties or seventies in good health. The sample comprised blood. The chain has TRBV12-3 or TRBV12-4 and TRBJ1-2; D is uncertain. CDR3 bases: TGTGCCAGCAGTTTTTACGGGTATGACTACACCTTC. This translates into CASSFYGYDYTF.